The 20 T cell receptor beta chains below come from one sample, sequenced in a study of blood T cell repertoires in COVID-19. TCRdb's copy holds only in-frame clones and misses some; the assay was immunoSEQ multiplex PCR. The sample records 300,000 to 450,000 clones, 87% being singletons. Sequencing input: PBMCs or T cells enriched from blood (not recorded which). These receptor sequences come from a man in his thirties or forties who had recovered from COVID-19.

This chain connects TRBV27 to TRBJ2-7, with 10 nucleotides matching TRBD2. Unmatched junction bases numbered 10, after V lost 6 bases and J lost 5 bases. The CDR3 is 15 residues long. CDR1 MNHEY and CDR2 SMNVEV come from the germline V gene (reference sequence). This CDR3 is CASSYIRTSGNEQYF. The CDR3 region has the DNA TGTGCCAGCAGCTATATCAGGACTAGCGGTAACGAGCAGTACTTC.

The V gene is TRBV10-3, the J gene TRBJ2-3, with 9 bases that match TRBD2. There are 13 residues in the CDR3. CDR1 and CDR2 from the germline V gene are ENHRY and SYGVKD. The V segment lost 9 bases and the J segment 3 bases; nucleotides outside the gene matches: 4. CDR3 in DNA: TGTGCCATGCGGGGGGGGATTACAGATACGCAGTATTTT. This sequence encodes CAMRGGITDTQYF.

This clone was picked up one time. The chain recombines TRBV27 with TRBJ1-2, with D possibly TRBD1 on 5 matching bases. Trimming took off 2 bases at V and 8 bases at J, with 12 bases between the two ends. This CDR3 contains 13 residues. Germline V gene lookup returns CDR1 MNHEY and CDR2 SMNVEV (reference sequence). The CDR3 region has the DNA TGTGCCAGCAGTTTAGGCAGGGAATACGGCTACACCTTC. Translation gives CASSLGREYGYTF.

The chain carries TRBV7-2 and TRBJ2-3; tentatively, D is TRBD1 (5 bases). CDR1 is SGHTA and CDR2 is FQGNSA in the germline V gene. The CDR3 is made up of 17 amino acids. Between the trimmed V and J ends, which lost 2 bases and 2 bases, there was a span of 17 bases. DNA for the CDR3: TGTGCCAGCAGCTTACGCCATGGACAAGGGGCCACAGATACGCAGTATTTT. Its protein product is CASSLRHGQGATDTQYF.

The J gene is TRBJ1-1, the V gene TRBV11-2; 7 bases align to TRBD1. V lost 5 bases to trimming and J lost 5 bases; unmatched junction nucleotides: 8. Germline CDR1 and CDR2: SGHAT and FQNNGV. The CDR3 has 14 residues. The CDR3 reads CASSLTGADTEAFF. In DNA form, the CDR3 reads TGTGCCAGCAGCCTCACAGGGGCCGATACTGAAGCTTTCTTT. Full variable domain (missing parts from reference TRBV11-2 and TRBJ1-1): EAGVAQSPRYKIIEKRQSVAFWCNPISGHATLYWYQQILGQGPKLLIQFQNNGVVDDSQLPKDRFSAERLKGVDSTLKIQPAKLEDSAVYLCASSLTGADTEAFFGQGTRLTVV.

This clone has only one observation. This chain connects TRBV7-8 to TRBJ1-2; 9 bases fit TRBD1. The CDR3 covers 15 residues. CDR1 is SGHVS and CDR2 is FQNEAQ in the germline V gene. V was pared by 5 bases and J by 4 bases, with 8 bases of the junction left unmatched. The CDR3 bases are TGTGCCAGCAGCGACAGGGGGGGCAGTGGCTATGGCTACACCTTC. Protein product: CASSDRGGSGYGYTF. The complete variable domain, with remaining parts taken from reference TRBV7-8 and TRBJ1-2, reads GAGVSQSPRYKVAKRGQDVALRCDPISGHVSLFWYQQALGQGPEFLTYFQNEAQLDKSGLPSDRFFAERPEGSVSTLKIQRTQQEDSAVYLCASSDRGGSGYGYTFGSGTRLTVV.

V usage is TRBV10-3 and J usage is TRBJ1-6; TRBD1 agrees at 7 bases. The CDR3 spans 16 residues. V shed 6 bases, J shed 1 base, and the junction held 6 bases outside the gene matches. CDR1 and CDR2 (germline): ENHRY, SYGVKD. The CDR3 sequence is CAISNRDSSYNSPLHF. The CDR3 region has the DNA TGTGCCATCAGCAACCGGGACAGTTCCTATAATTCACCCCTCCACTTT.

The chain employs TRBV5-1 and TRBJ2-7; maybe TRBD1 (6 bases). The CDR3 sequence is 16 residues long. Germline loops: CDR1 SGHRS, CDR2 YFSETQ. Trimming removed 0 bases from V and 0 bases from J, with 13 bases in between. The CDR3 sequence is CASSLAGRGSSYEQYF. CDR3 bases: TGCGCCAGCAGCTTGGCCGGAAGGGGGAGCTCCTACGAGCAGTACTTC.

This chain links TRBV5-1 with TRBJ2-1; D perhaps matches TRBD2 (5 bases). Per germline, CDR1 SGHRS and CDR2 YFSETQ. The CDR3 covers 15 residues. V was shortened by 4 bases and J by 4 bases, with 15 bases between the two germline ends. CDR3 protein: CASSPSPSGYNEQFF. CDR3 nucleotide sequence: TGCGCCAGCAGCCCCTCGCCCTCGGGGTACAATGAGCAGTTCTTC.

The gene calls are TRBV2 and TRBJ1-5; 7 nucleotides match TRBD1. This CDR3 contains 15 residues. Per the germline V gene, CDR1 is SNHLY and CDR2 is FYNNEI. V lost 6 bases and J lost 2; bases outside the gene matches: 7. CDR3 DNA sequence: TGTGCCAGCAGATTAGGGACAGATGGCAATCAGCCCCAGCATTTT. Amino acids: CASRLGTDGNQPQHF.

A note on this clone: The junction differs from germline at one of its ends, possibly a read error. The CDR3 reads CAISSAGSGNIIYF. In DNA, the CDR3 is TGTGCCATCAGTTCCGCGGGATCTGGAAACATCATATATTTT. V is TRBV10-3 and J is TRBJ1-3; D is unresolved. Germline CDR1 and CDR2: ENHRY and SYGVKD. This CDR3 has 14 amino acids.

The chain couples TRBV5-1 to TRBJ1-5, with no clear D. Per the germline V gene, CDR1 is SGHRS and CDR2 is YFSETQ. Trimming pared 0 bases from V and 1 base from J, leaving 11 bases between. CDR3 size: 16 residues. CDR3: CASSLGTGMSNQPQHF. The CDR3 coding sequence is TGCGCCAGCAGCTTGGGGACGGGGATGAGCAATCAGCCCCAGCATTTT.

The rearrangement links TRBV4-1 to TRBJ1-6; no firm D call. The ends were cut back, 3 bases at V and 6 bases at J, with 15 bases in the middle. Germline V gene lookup returns CDR1 MGHRA and CDR2 YSYEKL. This CDR3 region has 16 residues. The CDR3 nucleotides read TGCGCCAGCAGCCACTGGGGAGCCGGAGGTAATTCACCCCTCCACTTT. As protein: CASSHWGAGGNSPLHF.

This chain joins TRBV29-1 and TRBJ2-3; TRBD1 agrees at 8 bases. The V gene end was trimmed by 1 base and the J gene end by 3 bases; junction bases not matched to a gene: 9. The V gene's germline CDR1 is SQVTM and CDR2 ANQGSEA. This CDR3 spans 16 amino acids. The chain's CDR3 is CSVEGPGGSGTDTQYF. The CDR3, as DNA: TGCAGCGTTGAAGGACCAGGGGGCTCGGGAACAGATACGCAGTATTTT.

This sequence joins TRBV30 and TRBJ2-4; 8 bases match TRBD1. After removal of 2 bases from V and 3 bases from J, the junction contained 0 bases not matched to a gene. There are 13 residues in the CDR3. Per the germline V gene, CDR1 is GTSNPN and CDR2 is SVGIG (reference sequence). The CDR3 DNA reads TGTGCCTGGAGTACAGGGGGCAAAAACATTCAGTACTTC. Protein: CAWSTGGKNIQYF. The entire variable domain, with the rest obtained from reference TRBV30 and TRBJ2-4, is as follows: SQTIHQWPATLVQPVGSPLSLECTVEGTSNPNLYWYRQAAGRGLQLLFYSVGIGQISSEVPQNLSASRPQDRQFILSSKKLLLSDSGFYLCAWSTGGKNIQYFGAGTRLSVL.

The rearrangement uses TRBV4-1 and TRBJ2-1; 8 positions agree with TRBD2. This CDR3 comprises 17 residues. V shed 1 base and J 4 bases; nucleotides not matched to a gene: 9. Germline loops: CDR1 MGHRA, CDR2 YSYEKL. Here the CDR3 DNA reads TGCGCCAGCAGCCAAGCGGGGGGGGGCCTAGGATACAATGAGCAGTTCTTC. Protein: CASSQAGGGLGYNEQFF.

This clone showed up just a few times. The chain carries TRBV3-1 (or the pseudogene TRBV3-2) and TRBJ1-1; a possible D gene is TRBD1 (6 bases). Germline CDR1 and CDR2: LGHDT and YNNKEL (reference sequence). There are 13 residues in the CDR3. V gave up 1 base and J gave up 7 bases, with 10 bases separating them. Here the CDR3 DNA reads TGTGCCAGCAGCCAAGTACAGGGCGGTGAAGCTTTCTTT. Its translation: CASSQVQGGEAFF.

The rearrangement uses TRBV2 and TRBJ1-2; D perhaps matches TRBD1 (6 bases). V was cut by 6 bases and J by 8 bases, with 19 bases left in between. CDR3 size: 14 residues. Germline CDR1 and CDR2: SNHLY and FYNNEI. The CDR3 loop is CASRPTEGGWGYTF. Here the CDR3 DNA reads TGTGCCAGCAGGCCCACCGAGGGGGGGTGGGGCTACACCTTC.

A remark on this clone: Other nucleotide sequences in the sample specify the same CDR3. This chain joins TRBV3-1 (or the pseudogene TRBV3-2) and TRBJ1-5, with TRBD1 matching over 11 bases. CDR1 and CDR2 from the germline V gene are LGHDT and YNNKEL (reference sequence). This CDR3 has 15 residues. Trimming cost V 3 bases and J 4 bases; bases outside gene matches: 2. CDR3 loop: CASSQGDRGNQPQHF. CDR3 bases: TGTGCCAGCAGCCAGGGGGACAGGGGGAATCAGCCCCAGCATTTT.

This clone has more than one count but fewer than ten. The CDR3 is CASSLEEGLSYGYTF. CDR3 DNA sequence: TGTGCCAGCAGCTTAGAGGAGGGCTTAAGCTATGGCTACACCTTC. J is TRBJ1-2 and V is TRBV11-2; D unclear. The CDR3 is made up of 15 amino acids. Per the germline V gene, CDR1 is SGHAT and CDR2 is FQNNGV. V shed 0 bases and J shed 4 bases, with 12 bases lying between them.